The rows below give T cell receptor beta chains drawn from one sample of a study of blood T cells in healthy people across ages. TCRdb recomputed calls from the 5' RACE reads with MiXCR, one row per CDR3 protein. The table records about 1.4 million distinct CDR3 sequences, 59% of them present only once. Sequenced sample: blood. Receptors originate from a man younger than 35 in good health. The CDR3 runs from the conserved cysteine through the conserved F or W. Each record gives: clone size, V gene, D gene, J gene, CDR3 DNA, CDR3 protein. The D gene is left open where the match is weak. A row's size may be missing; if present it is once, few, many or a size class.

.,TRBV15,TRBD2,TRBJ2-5,TGTGCCACCAGCAGAGATGGGTGGGCTAGCGGGAGTTGGAATGAGCAGTACTTC,CATSRDGWASGSWNEQYF
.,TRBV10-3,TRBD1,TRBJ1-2,TGTGCCATCAGTAGGACAGGGGGCGCCAATGGCTACACCTTC,CAISRTGGANGYTF
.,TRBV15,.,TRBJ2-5,TGTGCCACCAGCAGAGATACGCGGGGCCCAGGCCATACGCTCTTGGGGGAGTTCTTC,CATSRDTRGPGHTLLGEFF
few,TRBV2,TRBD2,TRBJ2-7,TGTGCCAGCAGCGAAAGACTAGCGGGAGCCTACGAGCAGTACTTC,CASSERLAGAYEQYF
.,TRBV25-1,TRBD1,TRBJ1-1,TGTGCCAGCAACGAAAGAGGACAGGGCCGCACTGAAGCTTTCTTT,CASNERGQGRTEAFF
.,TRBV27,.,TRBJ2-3,TGTGCGGTGGAGGGAATCGAGGCGCAGTATTTT,CAVEGIEAQYF
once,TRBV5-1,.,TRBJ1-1,TGCGCCAGCAGCTTTGGGGGTGCTGGCACTGAAGCTTTCTTT,CASSFGGAGTEAFF
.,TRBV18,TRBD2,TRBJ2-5,TGTGCCAGCTCACCATTAGCGGGGGGAAACCAAGAGACCCAGTACTTC,CASSPLAGGNQETQYF
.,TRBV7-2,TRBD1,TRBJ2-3,TGTGCCAGCAGCTGGCAGGGGGCACCAGATACGCAGTATTTT,CASSWQGAPDTQYF
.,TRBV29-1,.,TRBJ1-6,TGCAGCGTGATGACGGCTTATAATTCACCCCTCCACTTT,CSVMTAYNSPLHF
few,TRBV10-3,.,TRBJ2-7,TGTGCCATCAGTGAGCCACGAACAGGGAGACTAACCTACGAGCAGTACTTC,CAISEPRTGRLTYEQYF
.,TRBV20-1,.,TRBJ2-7,TGCAGTGCCGCAAGGGACGGCTACGAGCAGTACTTC,CSAARDGYEQYF
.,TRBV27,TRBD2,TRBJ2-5,TGTGCCAGCAGTACCAATAGCGGGGGGAACCAAGAGACCCAGTACTTC,CASSTNSGGNQETQYF